The clone carrying this TCR beta chain has a count of ten or more. Alpha and beta chains were covered, as first-strand cDNA relied on TRAV- and TRBV-specific primers. TCRs underwent around 20 PCR cycles of amplification with a constant-region primer and V-primer adapter. TCRdb itself ran the reads through MiXCR, one entry per CDR3 protein. The repertoire holds about 84,000 distinct CDR3 sequences, with about a sixth as singletons. Germline loops: CDR1 SNHLY, CDR2 FYNNEI. V was pared by 6 bases and J by 6 bases, with 4 bases of the junction left unmatched. The CDR3 is 14 amino acids. This entry comes from a study of low-dose radiotherapy and immunotherapy resistance in tumors. Overall study: Patients were treated with intravenous nivolumab at 240 mg every two weeks and were also dosed with ipilimumab at 1 mg/kg every six weeks. Dosing of intravenous cyclophosphamide at 200 mg/m2 occurred every two weeks and took place one day prior to radiation and immunotherapy. With cycle 1 day 1 as the start, patients took oral aspirin 300 mg daily for four cycles.

Noted time point: after trial treatment. Treatment noted: LDRT plus nivolumab, ipilimumab, low-dose cyclophosphamide and aspirin (RACIN trial). V is TRBV2 and J is TRBJ2-1; TRBD2 matches 11 bases. This clonotype was sampled from a male donor with prostate cancer. This material consisted of PBMCs, taken after low-dose radiotherapy plus immunotherapy. The CDR3, as DNA: TGTGCCAGCAGGGGACTAGCGGAGGGCAATGAGCAGTTCTTC. Protein: CASRGLAEGNEQFF.